These T cell receptor beta chains were read from a single sample in a study of T cell repertoires in cytomegalovirus infection. TCRdb fed the reads into MiXCR, producing one record per CDR3 protein. This table has hundreds of thousands of distinct CDR3 sequences, about 7% appearing once. Sample: PBMCs. The origin of the receptors is a human donor in good health (CMV status not recorded). Some clones in this sample may be carry-over from other donors' samples. Both conserved end residues are part of each CDR3. Each record gives: clone size, V gene, J gene, CDR3 protein. Size is omitted from some rows. Given values are once, few, many or a class for expanded clones.

abundance: many; v_gene: TRBV7-8; j_gene: TRBJ1-1; CDR3aa: CASSSRTPNTEAFF
abundance: many; v_gene: TRBV12-3/TRBV12-4; j_gene: TRBJ1-4; CDR3aa: CASSWDRVFNEKLFF
abundance: many; v_gene: TRBV29-1; j_gene: TRBJ1-2; CDR3aa: CSVDPLRGYTF
abundance: -; v_gene: TRBV7-2; j_gene: TRBJ2-5; CDR3aa: CASSSRGSGGAEAQYF
abundance: many; v_gene: TRBV12-3/TRBV12-4; j_gene: TRBJ2-5; CDR3aa: CASSLMALGAQETQYF
abundance: few; v_gene: TRBV6-2/TRBV6-3; j_gene: TRBJ1-5; CDR3aa: CASSYTYQPQHF
abundance: many; v_gene: TRBV5-5; j_gene: TRBJ2-2; CDR3aa: CASSSEQGSYDTGELFF
abundance: many; v_gene: TRBV30; j_gene: TRBJ2-5; CDR3aa: CAWSERGETQYF
abundance: many; v_gene: TRBV4-2; j_gene: TRBJ1-4; CDR3aa: CASSGRGTQATNEKLFF
abundance: few; v_gene: TRBV10-1; j_gene: TRBJ2-4; CDR3aa: CASSEPGQGNIQYF
abundance: many; v_gene: TRBV7-2; j_gene: TRBJ2-1; CDR3aa: CASSQGYRDEQFF
abundance: many; v_gene: TRBV29-1; j_gene: TRBJ1-2; CDR3aa: CSVDPPGNYGYTF
abundance: -; v_gene: TRBV20-1; j_gene: TRBJ1-6; CDR3aa: CSARDPTGGNSPLHF
abundance: many; v_gene: TRBV12-3/TRBV12-4; j_gene: TRBJ2-1; CDR3aa: CASSLVGGRNEQFF
abundance: many; v_gene: TRBV9; j_gene: TRBJ2-1; CDR3aa: CASSVGQTNEQFF
abundance: many; v_gene: TRBV7-6; j_gene: TRBJ2-1; CDR3aa: CASSLRGGNEQFF
abundance: many; v_gene: TRBV6-2/TRBV6-3; j_gene: TRBJ2-2; CDR3aa: CASSKRINTGELFF
abundance: few; v_gene: TRBV28; j_gene: TRBJ2-7; CDR3aa: CASRSTGGNEQYF
abundance: many; v_gene: TRBV15; j_gene: TRBJ2-7; CDR3aa: CATSRAPGDNEQYF
abundance: many; v_gene: TRBV20-1; j_gene: TRBJ2-7; CDR3aa: CSARRSGGAYEQYF
abundance: many; v_gene: TRBV24-1; j_gene: TRBJ2-6; CDR3aa: CATSDSDGSGANVLTF
abundance: many; v_gene: TRBV7-2; j_gene: TRBJ1-1; CDR3aa: CATRDRRGNTEAFF
abundance: many; v_gene: TRBV5-6; j_gene: TRBJ2-7; CDR3aa: CASSPGTGGQFRQYF
abundance: many; v_gene: TRBV20-1; j_gene: TRBJ2-5; CDR3aa: CSAHHRGLETQYF
abundance: many; v_gene: TRBV6-1; j_gene: TRBJ1-2; CDR3aa: CASSEGQTGGYTF
abundance: many; v_gene: TRBV7-2; j_gene: TRBJ2-7; CDR3aa: CASSPMRREGYEQYF
abundance: many; v_gene: TRBV29-1; j_gene: TRBJ1-2; CDR3aa: CSVSYVGGAYGYTF
abundance: many; v_gene: TRBV12-5; j_gene: TRBJ1-1; CDR3aa: CASGLVAGRVNTEAFF
abundance: many; v_gene: TRBV5-6; j_gene: TRBJ2-7; CDR3aa: CASSRRLDGEQYF
abundance: many; v_gene: TRBV7-2; j_gene: TRBJ2-7; CDR3aa: CASSLKVASSSYATYEQYF
abundance: many; v_gene: TRBV7-2; j_gene: TRBJ1-2; CDR3aa: CASSLGIGLLSGYTF
abundance: many; v_gene: TRBV7-2; j_gene: TRBJ1-1; CDR3aa: CASMPDWNTEAFF
abundance: many; v_gene: TRBV7-2; j_gene: TRBJ1-1; CDR3aa: CASSITREVNTEAFF
abundance: many; v_gene: TRBV14; j_gene: TRBJ2-4; CDR3aa: CASSQDRVRSKNIQYF
abundance: few; v_gene: TRBV27; j_gene: TRBJ2-1; CDR3aa: CASSLSGGGRNEQFF
abundance: many; v_gene: TRBV5-1; j_gene: TRBJ2-2; CDR3aa: CASSFSLGTDTGELFF
abundance: many; v_gene: TRBV7-2; j_gene: TRBJ1-5; CDR3aa: CASSHRWGNQPQHF
abundance: many; v_gene: TRBV7-8; j_gene: TRBJ1-5; CDR3aa: CASSLAGRDNQPQHF
abundance: -; v_gene: TRBV12-3/TRBV12-4; j_gene: TRBJ2-7; CDR3aa: CASSLSRDRSYEQYF
abundance: -; v_gene: TRBV29-1; j_gene: TRBJ2-7; CDR3aa: CSVEFYSSYEQYF
abundance: many; v_gene: TRBV7-2; j_gene: TRBJ2-1; CDR3aa: CASSSPTSGGVSYNEQFF
abundance: many; v_gene: TRBV27; j_gene: TRBJ2-1; CDR3aa: CASSWGLAGSKSYNEQFF
abundance: many; v_gene: TRBV7-2; j_gene: TRBJ2-5; CDR3aa: CASSPPSASMETQYF
abundance: many; v_gene: TRBV29-1; j_gene: TRBJ2-5; CDR3aa: CSVGQWGESETQYF
abundance: many; v_gene: TRBV7-2; j_gene: TRBJ2-1; CDR3aa: CASSLLLFGSNEQFF